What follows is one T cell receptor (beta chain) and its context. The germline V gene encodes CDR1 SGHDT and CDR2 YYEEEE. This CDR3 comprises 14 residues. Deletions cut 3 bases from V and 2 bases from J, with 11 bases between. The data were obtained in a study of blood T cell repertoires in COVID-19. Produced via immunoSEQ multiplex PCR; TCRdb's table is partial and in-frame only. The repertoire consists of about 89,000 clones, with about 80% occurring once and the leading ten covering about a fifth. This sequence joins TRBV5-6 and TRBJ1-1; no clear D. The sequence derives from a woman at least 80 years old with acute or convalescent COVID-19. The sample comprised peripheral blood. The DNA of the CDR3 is TGTGCCAGCAGCTCCAGGACTGTTAACACTGAAGCTTTCTTT. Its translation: CASSSRTVNTEAFF.